What follows are 32 T cell receptor beta chains derived from one specimen sequenced in a study of blood T cell repertoires in COVID-19. TCRdb keeps only in-frame clones here, not all; method: immunoSEQ multiplex PCR. The sample yields about 210,000 clones, roughly 85% seen once. What was sequenced was peripheral blood. The source of these receptors is a man aged 50-60 years with COVID-19, enrolled during active disease.

V is TRBV4-2 and J is TRBJ1-2; D gene uncertain. Germline loops: CDR1 LGHNA, CDR2 YNFKEQ. The CDR3 loop spans 14 amino acids. Trimming removed 0 bases from V and 7 bases from J, with 12 bases in between. CDR3 DNA sequence: TGTGCCAGCAGCCAAGATTTGCCAGTCTCTGGCTACACCTTC. Protein product: CASSQDLPVSGYTF.

The CDR3 DNA reads TGTGCCAGCAGCGTGGGACAGGGTTTGAACACCGGGGAGCTGTTTTTT. This sequence encodes CASSVGQGLNTGELFF. The rearrangement uses TRBV9 and TRBJ2-2, with 9 nucleotides matching TRBD1. Losses at the gene ends were 2 bases for V and 1 base for J; bases not matched to a gene: 3. Germline V gene data show CDR1 as SGDLS and CDR2 as YYNGEE. The CDR3 has 16 amino acids.

This chain joins TRBV7-9 and TRBJ1-4; weak D call: TRBD1 (6 bases). Trimming left V 4 bases short and J 8 bases short, with 14 bases between. Looked up from germline, CDR1 is SEHNR and CDR2 is FQNEAQ (reference sequence). The CDR3 loop spans 14 amino acids. CDR3 amino acids: CASSSQGSREKLFF. In DNA form, the CDR3 reads TGTGCCAGCAGCTCCCAGGGGTCGAGAGAAAAACTGTTTTTT.

V gene TRBV3-1 (or the pseudogene TRBV3-2) combines with J gene TRBJ1-2; possibly TRBD1 for D (5 bases). The germline gives CDR1 LGHDT, CDR2 YNNKEL (reference sequence). The CDR3 runs to 14 residues. With 4 bases removed from V and 8 bases from J, the gap between germline ends came to 17 bases. CDR3: CASSPMPVWGGYTF. CDR3 nucleotide sequence: TGTGCCAGCAGCCCCATGCCCGTCTGGGGCGGCTACACCTTC.

This clone was picked up one time. The chain couples TRBV19 to TRBJ2-7; the D gene is possibly TRBD1 (6 bases). Germline V gene data show CDR1 as LNHDA and CDR2 as SQIVND (reference sequence). Between the trimmed V and J ends, which lost 3 bases and 3 bases, there was a span of 12 bases. The CDR3 sequence is 14 residues long. This chain's CDR3 is CASSIGGQLYEQYF. The CDR3 DNA reads as TGTGCCAGTAGTATTGGAGGACAGCTCTACGAGCAGTACTTC.

In this sample, this clone turned up a few times. The V call is TRBV30, the J call TRBJ2-3, with TRBD2 matching over 7 bases. CDR1 GTSNPN and CDR2 SVGIG come from the germline V gene (reference sequence). V gave up 4 bases and J gave up 0 bases; unmatched junction bases: 13. CDR3 length: 17 residues. The chain's CDR3 is CAWNMGGGLTSTDTQYF. For the CDR3, the DNA is TGTGCCTGGAATATGGGCGGGGGACTCACTAGCACAGATACGCAGTATTTT. Drawing the rest from reference TRBV30 and TRBJ2-3, the complete variable domain is SQTIHQWPATLVQPVGSPLSLECTVEGTSNPNLYWYRQAAGRGLQLLFYSVGIGQISSEVPQNLSASRPQDRQFILSSKKLLLSDSGFYLCAWNMGGGLTSTDTQYFGPGTRLTVL.

This sequence joins TRBV5-1 and TRBJ2-5, with 11 bases that match TRBD1. This CDR3 is built from 17 residues. V was pared by 0 bases and J by 5 bases, with 9 bases of the junction left unmatched. Per the germline V gene, CDR1 is SGHRS and CDR2 is YFSETQ. The CDR3 DNA follows: TGCGCCAGCAGCTTGGCGTCCAGGACAGGGGGCGGGGAGACCCAGTACTTC. As protein: CASSLASRTGGGETQYF.

There are a few counts of this clone. The chain is built from TRBV19 and TRBJ2-1; no firm D call. This CDR3 region has 12 residues. The V gene's germline CDR1 is LNHDA and CDR2 SQIVND (reference sequence). V lost 5 bases and J lost 10, with 12 bases in between. The CDR3, as DNA: TGTGCCAGTAGTTTACTCCGTCGAGAGCAGTTCTTC. It is translated as CASSLLRREQFF. Full variable domain (remainder filled in from reference TRBV19 and TRBJ2-1): DGGITQSPKYLFRKEGQNVTLSCEQNLNHDAMYWYRQDPGQGLRLIYYSQIVNDFQKGDIAEGYSVSREKKESFPLTVTSAQKNPTAFYLCASSLLRREQFFGPGTRLTVL.

The V gene is TRBV5-6, the J gene TRBJ2-3; D is unclear. From germline, CDR1 is SGHDT and CDR2 YYEEEE. This CDR3 contains 12 residues. V lost 2 bases, J lost 6 bases, and 7 bases lay in between. The CDR3 bases are TGTGCCAGCAGCTTTGGTGGCGATACGCAGTATTTT. Translating it yields CASSFGGDTQYF.

The V call is TRBV5-5, the J call TRBJ1-5; D is undetermined. CDR1 and CDR2 from the germline V gene are SGHKS and YYEKEE (reference sequence). Trimming took 3 bases from V and 0 from J, leaving 10 bases between them. The CDR3 loop spans 15 amino acids. The chain's CDR3 is CASSSDGISNQPQHF. The CDR3 coding sequence is TGTGCCAGCAGCTCCGACGGGATTAGCAATCAGCCCCAGCATTTT.

The chain recombines TRBV12-5 with TRBJ2-3, with TRBD2 matching over 12 bases. Germline V gene data show CDR1 as LGHNT and CDR2 as FRNRAP. This CDR3 is 14 amino acids long. After removal of 6 bases from V and 4 bases from J, the junction contained 2 bases not matched to a gene. The CDR3 is CASGLAGGPDTQYF. CDR3 bases: TGTGCTAGTGGCCTAGCGGGGGGGCCAGATACGCAGTATTTT.

V is TRBV21-1 and J is TRBJ2-7; the table assigns TRBD1, which was not confirmed against the DNA. TRBV21-1 is a known pseudogene. The CDR3 extends over 18 amino acids. Here the CDR3 reads CASSKEARDTTSSYEQYF. CDR3 nucleotides: TGTGCCAGCAGCAAAGAAGCGAGGGACACCACGAGCTCCTACGAGCAGTACTTC.

The V gene is TRBV18, the J gene TRBJ2-2; D not certain. Between the trimmed V and J ends, which lost 3 bases and 7 bases, there was a span of 9 bases. CDR3 size: 13 residues. CDR1 and CDR2 (germline): KGHSH, LQKENI. The CDR3 reads CASSPARNGELFF. CDR3 coding DNA: TGTGCCAGCTCACCTGCGAGGAACGGGGAGCTGTTTTTT.

The V gene is TRBV2, the J gene TRBJ1-3; tentative D call: TRBD1 (6 bases). Germline CDR1 SNHLY, CDR2 FYNNEI. Trimming pared 6 bases from V and 0 bases from J, leaving 12 bases between. This CDR3 spans 15 amino acids. The DNA for the CDR3 is TGTGCCAGCAGCTCCAGGGGTGTCTCTGGAAACACCATATATTTT. This translates into CASSSRGVSGNTIYF.

The rearrangement joins TRBV20-1 to TRBJ1-2; D is uncertain. V lost 3 bases to trimming and J lost 12 bases, with 11 bases between them. Per the germline V gene, CDR1 is DFQATT and CDR2 is SNEGSKA (reference sequence). The CDR3 is 10 amino acids. This chain's CDR3 is CSARGSQDTF. CDR3 DNA sequence: TGCAGTGCTAGGGGGAGCCAGGACACCTTC.

The chain has TRBV4-2 and TRBJ1-1; no firm D call. The V and J ends lost 6 bases and 3 bases respectively, with 14 bases between them. The germline gives CDR1 LGHNA, CDR2 YNFKEQ. The CDR3 consists of 14 residues. For the CDR3, the DNA is TGTGCCAGCAGTCGAGACGGGAGGGACACTGAAGCTTTCTTT. Amino acids: CASSRDGRDTEAFF.

The DNA of the CDR3 is TGTGCCAGCACCGAGGGTCGCGGTTTGTACAATGAGCAGTTCTTC. Protein product: CASTEGRGLYNEQFF. This chain connects TRBV27 to TRBJ2-1, with D perhaps TRBD2 (5 bases). The germline V gene encodes CDR1 MNHEY and CDR2 SMNVEV (reference sequence). The CDR3 covers 15 residues. V was pared by 7 bases and J by 4 bases, with 17 bases between.

The sample holds a few counts of this clone. The gene calls are TRBV6-1 and TRBJ1-5, with a weak D call TRBD1 (6 bases). Germline V gene data show CDR1 as MNHNS and CDR2 as SASEGT. CDR3 size: 17 residues. The V end was cut by 2 bases, the J end by 11 bases, with 25 bases between. CDR3 nucleotide sequence: TGTGCCAGCAGTGAAAGCTTATGGGGGCCTCCCGGTCTAGCCCAGCATTTT. Translation: CASSESLWGPPGLAQHF.

The rearrangement links TRBV11-2 to TRBJ2-1; TRBD2 agrees at 7 bases. Germline CDR1 is SGHAT and CDR2 is FQNNGV. V trimming: 4 bases; J trimming: 4 bases; junction bases outside the gene matches: 10. The CDR3 totals 16 residues. The CDR3 protein is CASSSLAGEVYNEQFF. The CDR3 DNA reads as TGTGCCAGCAGCTCCCTGGCGGGGGAAGTTTACAATGAGCAGTTCTTC. Supplemented by reference TRBV11-2 and TRBJ2-1, the full variable domain reads EAGVAQSPRYKIIEKRQSVAFWCNPISGHATLYWYQQILGQGPKLLIQFQNNGVVDDSQLPKDRFSAERLKGVDSTLKIQPAKLEDSAVYLCASSSLAGEVYNEQFFGPGTRLTVL.

The V gene is TRBV2, the J gene TRBJ1-6, with D possibly matching TRBD1 (6 bases). The CDR3 is 15 amino acids. CDR1 SNHLY and CDR2 FYNNEI come from the germline V gene. V lost 4 bases, J lost 0 bases, and 7 bases lay in between. The chain's CDR3 is CASSGGHSYNSPLHF. The CDR3, as DNA: TGTGCCAGCAGTGGGGGGCACTCCTATAATTCACCCCTCCACTTT.

The J gene is TRBJ2-7, the V gene TRBV10-3, with 7 bases identical to TRBD1. CDR1 and CDR2 (germline): ENHRY, SYGVKD. The junction had 8 bases not matched to a gene; V was cut back by 10 bases and J by 2 bases. This CDR3 has 13 amino acids. The CDR3 DNA is TGTGCCACCACCGGGACAGCTGCCTACGAGCAGTACTTC. Encoded protein: CATTGTAAYEQYF.

The chain recombines TRBV11-2 with TRBJ2-5; TRBD2 agrees at 12 bases. This CDR3 region has 13 residues. Trimming cost V 2 bases and J 10 bases; bases outside gene matches: 2. Germline V gene lookup returns CDR1 SGHAT and CDR2 FQNNGV. The CDR3 spells CASSLTSGGYQYF. The CDR3, as DNA: TGTGCCAGCAGCTTAACTAGCGGGGGGTACCAGTACTTC. The full variable domain, completed using reference TRBV11-2 and TRBJ2-5, is EAGVAQSPRYKIIEKRQSVAFWCNPISGHATLYWYQQILGQGPKLLIQFQNNGVVDDSQLPKDRFSAERLKGVDSTLKIQPAKLEDSAVYLCASSLTSGGYQYFGPGTRLLVL.

The V and J genes are TRBV6-5 and TRBJ1-1; D is unclear. With 7 bases removed from V and 3 bases from J, the gap between germline ends came to 9 bases. CDR1 and CDR2 from the germline V gene are MNHEY and SVGAGI. This CDR3 has 12 amino acids. CDR3 protein: CASIAGDTEAFF. The DNA of the CDR3 is TGTGCCAGCATTGCCGGGGACACTGAAGCTTTCTTT.

The V gene is TRBV28, the J gene TRBJ2-1, with 11 bases fitting TRBD2. The CDR3 is made up of 15 amino acids. CDR1 MDHEN and CDR2 SYDVKM come from the germline V gene. Trimming at V came to 6 bases and at J to 12 bases, leaving 13 bases not matched to a gene. CDR3 protein: CASSLTSGVVRGQFF. CDR3 DNA sequence: TGTGCCAGCAGCTTGACTAGCGGGGTTGTGAGGGGGCAGTTCTTC.

The V and J genes are TRBV4-1 and TRBJ1-5, with D perhaps TRBD1 (5 bases). The CDR3 contains 18 residues. Germline V gene lookup returns CDR1 MGHRA and CDR2 YSYEKL. The germline V and J ends were trimmed by 0 bases and 0 bases, with 15 bases remaining between them. The CDR3 region is CASSQDPIGGGSNQPQHF. In nucleotides, the CDR3 is TGCGCCAGCAGCCAAGATCCGATTGGGGGAGGTAGCAATCAGCCCCAGCATTTT.

The rearrangement uses TRBV19 and TRBJ1-5; TRBD1 aligns across 9 bases. The CDR3 is 15 residues long. CDR1 and CDR2 from the germline V gene are LNHDA and SQIVND (reference sequence). The V and J ends lost 4 bases and 6 bases, in that order; junction bases with no gene match: 7. The CDR3, as DNA: TGTGCCAGTAGTAAACGACAGGGGGTTGTTCAGCCCCAGCATTTT. Encoded protein: CASSKRQGVVQPQHF.

V is TRBV5-1 and J is TRBJ2-7, with 9 bases identical to TRBD1. Germline V gene lookup returns CDR1 SGHRS and CDR2 YFSETQ. V gave up 4 bases and J gave up 4 bases; unmatched junction bases: 6. This CDR3 has 14 residues. CDR3 nucleotide sequence: TGCGCCAGCAGCCTAGGGGACAGGGCATACGAGCAGTACTTC. Its protein product is CASSLGDRAYEQYF.

The chain couples TRBV13 to TRBJ2-6, with TRBD2 identical over 8 bases. The V gene end was trimmed by 2 bases and the J gene end by 2 bases; junction bases not matched to a gene: 8. This CDR3 comprises 18 residues. CDR1 PRHDT and CDR2 FYEKMQ come from the germline V gene (reference sequence). The CDR3, as DNA: TGTGCCAGCAGCTTAACGCGGGGGGATGGGGCTGGGGCCAACGTCCTGACTTTC. This gives the protein CASSLTRGDGAGANVLTF.

J is TRBJ1-3 and V is TRBV4-1; no clear D. CDR1 and CDR2 (germline): MGHRA, YSYEKL. V lost 0 bases to trimming and J lost 2 bases, with 11 bases between them. CDR3 size: 16 residues. The chain's CDR3 is CASSQELAFAGNTIYF. CDR3 sequence (DNA): TGCGCCAGCAGCCAAGAATTGGCCTTTGCTGGAAACACCATATATTTT.

The chain joins TRBV2 to TRBJ2-1, with 9 bases aligning to TRBD1. Germline CDR1 and CDR2: SNHLY and FYNNEI. V was clipped by 6 bases and J by 9 bases; unmatched bases: 0. This CDR3 has 11 amino acids. This CDR3 reads CASRTGGEQFF. DNA for the CDR3: TGTGCCAGCAGGACAGGGGGTGAGCAGTTCTTC.

CDR3 protein: CASSTLQGALYEQFF. CDR3 coding DNA: TGCGCCAGCAGCACCCTGCAGGGGGCCCTCTATGAGCAGTTCTTC. The V call is TRBV5-1, the J call TRBJ2-1; TRBD1 aligns across 8 bases. With V trimmed by 4 bases and J by 8 bases, 11 bases remained unmatched. This CDR3 comprises 15 residues. Per the germline V gene, CDR1 is SGHRS and CDR2 is YFSETQ.

The V and J genes are TRBV5-5 and TRBJ1-5; 9 nucleotides align to TRBD1. The CDR3 spans 16 residues. V lost 4 bases, J lost 4 bases, and 9 bases stayed unmatched. Germline CDR1 is SGHKS and CDR2 is YYEKEE (reference sequence). The DNA for the CDR3 is TGTGCCAGCAGCCCCCGGGACAGGGTTCCGAATCAGCCCCAGCATTTT. Translation gives CASSPRDRVPNQPQHF.